The TCR beta chain described here comes from a study of blood T cells in healthy people across ages. About the research overall: Capture by template switching was about one barcoded beta molecule per two T cells.

The CDR3 spans 17 residues. The ends lost 5 bases at V and 4 bases at J; junction bases unmatched: 8. Germline values: CDR1 MNHEY, CDR2 SMNVEV (reference sequence). Combining a sample-barcoded 5' primer with a J-beta primer mix, a second PCR ran for roughly 7 to 12 cycles. Via MiXCR, TCRdb re-called the 5' RACE reads, giving one row per CDR3 protein. This sample has around 1.5 million distinct CDR3 sequences, with 45% to 70% found just once. This receptor was obtained from a man aged 18 to 29 in good health. The V gene is TRBV27, the J gene TRBJ2-1; 13 nucleotides align to TRBD2. The sample consisted of blood. The CDR3 sequence: CASSPSGTSGNYNEQFF. CDR3 sequence (DNA): TGTGCCAGCAGTCCCTCCGGGACTAGCGGGAATTACAATGAGCAGTTCTTC.